This T cell receptor (beta chain) was retrieved from a study of cytomegalovirus exposure and HLA in healthy donors. Notes on the study in general: Association of about 17,000 TCR beta sequences with HLA alleles was found at 0.05 false discovery rate in a later analysis.

Germline V gene lookup returns CDR1 SGHTA and CDR2 FQGNSA. V was clipped by 1 base and J by 4 bases, with 13 bases between them. The CDR3 has 16 residues. PCR employed 60 Vbeta and 13 Jbeta primers. Clones were read by immunoSEQ multiplex PCR, and TCRdb kept only the in-frame ones, dropping some. The table has about 98,000 clones, more than 70% seen once; the top ten hold 9.5% to 13%. With respect to this clone: The antigen is not known.

This receptor was taken from a young man in good health and CMV-seropositive. The sample taken for sequencing was PBMCs. J is TRBJ1-4 and V is TRBV7-2; D is possibly TRBD1 (6 bases). The CDR3 coding sequence is TGTGCCAGCAGCTTAGAAGGGACATGGGATAATGAAAAACTGTTTTTT. Protein: CASSLEGTWDNEKLFF. The full variable domain, with the rest looked up from reference TRBV7-2 and TRBJ1-4, is GAGVSQSPSNKVTEKGKDVELRCDPISGHTALYWYRQSLGQGLEFLIYFQGNSAPDKSGLPSDRFSAERTGGSVSTLTIQRTQQEDSAVYLCASSLEGTWDNEKLFFGSGTQLSVL.